Described below is a single TCR beta chain sequence and its context. This research-autopsy study prospectively enrolled adult allogeneic hematopoietic cell transplant recipients with steroid-refractory graft-versus-host disease. The CDR3 is 14 amino acids. The V and J ends lost 6 bases and 0 bases respectively, with 12 bases between them. Germline V lookup: CDR1 MNHEY, CDR2 SVGAGI. This sample was included in a study of tissue T cells after allogeneic stem cell transplantation. Sequencing was performed with immunoSEQ multiplex PCR; in TCRdb, only in-frame clones are kept and a portion is missing. The sample contains 2,200 or so clones, 55% to 70% of which appear only once.

This TCR was recovered from a male patient of 60 years or more with steroid-refractory graft-versus-host disease after an allogeneic stem cell transplant. Some T cells may have originated in the graft donor. Sequencing was performed on ileal tissue, taken at autopsy. The chain joins TRBV6-5 to TRBJ2-7; no definite D call. The CDR3 spells CASRLFTRSYEQYF. CDR3 bases: TGTGCCAGCAGGTTATTCACCCGCTCCTACGAGCAGTACTTC.